These 25 T cell receptor beta chains came from one sample sequenced in a study of post-analysis software for immune sequencing data. The authors incorporated unique molecular identifiers into the TCR beta cDNA libraries. TCRdb processed the PCR reads anew with MiXCR; each CDR3 protein has one entry. The data show some 370,000 distinct CDR3 sequences, 30% to 45% seen once. Which antigens these TCRs recognize remains unknown. General study points: TRBV5-6, TRBV5-1 and TRBV20-1 were among roughly five TRBV segments more frequent in patients than controls.

Input material: blood. The receptors come from a girl aged 5-17 years with multiple sclerosis.

The sample holds a few counts of this clonotype. V is TRBV12-3 or TRBV12-4 and J is TRBJ2-1; 9 positions match TRBD2. J was trimmed by 5 bases and V by 6 bases; bases with no gene match: 5. The CDR3 runs 14 residues. The CDR3 DNA sequence: TGTGCCAGCAGCGAGACTAGCGGCAACAATGAGCAGTTCTTC. Protein product: CASSETSGNNEQFF.

The chain has TRBV20-1 and TRBJ2-7, with D possibly TRBD2 on 6 matching bases. Trimming took off 0 bases at V and 4 bases at J, with 16 bases between the two ends. The CDR3 has 15 residues. Germline loops: CDR1 DFQATT, CDR2 SNEGSKA (reference sequence). The CDR3 is CSARETRGIGYEQYF. The CDR3 bases are TGCAGTGCTAGAGAGACACGGGGGATCGGGTACGAGCAGTACTTC.

This clonotype was counted a few times. The rearrangement links TRBV6-2 or TRBV6-3 to TRBJ2-2; 8 bases are shared with TRBD1. This CDR3 is 16 amino acids long. Germline values: CDR1 MNHEY, CDR2 SVGEGT. V gave up 5 bases and J gave up 8 bases; unmatched junction bases: 13. The CDR3 DNA follows: TGTGCCAGCAGTGAGCTCTGGACAGGGATTGAAGGGGAGCTGTTTTTT. The encoded protein is CASSELWTGIEGELFF.

This chain uses TRBV7-2 with TRBJ2-3; 11 bases fit TRBD2. After removal of 2 bases from V and 3 bases from J, the junction contained 10 bases not matched to a gene. The CDR3 is made up of 18 amino acids. Per germline, CDR1 SGHTA and CDR2 FQGNSA. The CDR3 nucleotides read TGTGCCAGCAGCTTACGCGGACTAGCGGGTCCCGGGACAGATACGCAGTATTTT. As protein: CASSLRGLAGPGTDTQYF.

This clonotype was seen only a few times. The rearrangement uses TRBV2 and TRBJ2-5; D might be TRBD2 (7 bases). The V end lost 11 bases, the J end lost 5 bases, and 12 bases lay between the germline ends. Per germline, CDR1 SNHLY and CDR2 FYNNEI. The CDR3 sequence is 11 residues long. The CDR3 nucleotides are TGTGCCGTAGGGGGAGGGGAGACCCAGTACTTC. It codes for CAVGGGETQYF.

Only a few counts were recorded for this clonotype. The genes are TRBV6-5 and TRBJ2-5; D is undetermined. V was pared by 4 bases and J by 4 bases, with 10 bases between. Looked up from germline, CDR1 is MNHEY and CDR2 is SVGAGI. This CDR3 region has 13 residues. DNA for the CDR3: TGTGCCAGCAGTTTTCCGACTGGAGAGACCCAGTACTTC. Amino acids: CASSFPTGETQYF.

In this sample, this clonotype turned up many times. The junction differs from germline at one of its ends, possibly a read error. The CDR3 reads CASSYASINTYDQYF. The CDR3 region has the DNA TGTGCCAGCAGTTACGCATCAATCAATACCTACGATCAGTACTTC. The chain couples TRBV6-5 to TRBJ2-7; no firm D call. The CDR3 runs 15 residues. Germline assignment: CDR1 MNHEY and CDR2 SVGAGI.

This sequence joins TRBV15 and TRBJ2-7, with D perhaps assigned TRBD1 or TRBD2 (5 bases each). Germline CDR1 LNHNV, CDR2 YYDKDF (reference sequence). V lost 6 bases to trimming and J lost 7 bases, with 10 bases between them. The CDR3 contains 11 residues. CDR3 sequence reads: CATSGDGEQYF. CDR3 in DNA: TGTGCCACCAGTGGGGACGGAGAGCAGTACTTC.

The chain is built from TRBV7-2 and TRBJ2-3; D not certain. V shed 2 bases and J shed 5 bases, with 5 bases lying between them. The CDR3 is 12 amino acids. Germline CDR1 and CDR2: SGHTA and FQGNSA. The CDR3 DNA follows: TGTGCCAGCAGCTTATACGTAGATACGCAGTATTTT. As protein: CASSLYVDTQYF.

The V gene is TRBV18, the J gene TRBJ1-1, with 9 bases that match TRBD1. Germline V CDR1 and CDR2: KGHSH, LQKENI. The CDR3 totals 14 residues. The V and J ends lost 3 bases and 6 bases, in that order; junction bases with no gene match: 5. CDR3 residues: CASSPPGQGPEAFF. CDR3 coding DNA: TGTGCCAGCTCACCCCCGGGACAGGGCCCTGAAGCTTTCTTT.

The chain is built from TRBV7-2 and TRBJ1-4; D unclear. The germline gives CDR1 SGHTA, CDR2 FQGNSA. This CDR3 region has 14 residues. Between the trimmed V and J ends, which lost 1 base and 5 bases, there was a span of 8 bases. CDR3 DNA: TGTGCCAGCAGCTTAGGCAGGCTAAATGAAAAACTGTTTTTT. Translation gives CASSLGRLNEKLFF. Full variable domain (rest looked up from reference TRBV7-2 and TRBJ1-4): GAGVSQSPSNKVTEKGKDVELRCDPISGHTALYWYRQSLGQGLEFLIYFQGNSAPDKSGLPSDRFSAERTGGSVSTLTIQRTQQEDSAVYLCASSLGRLNEKLFFGSGTQLSVL.

The genes are TRBV3-1 and TRBJ2-7, with a weak D call TRBD2 (6 bases). The CDR3 is 15 amino acids. The germline gives CDR1 LGHDT, CDR2 YNNKEL (reference sequence). The V end lost 4 bases, the J end lost 5 bases, and 18 bases lay between the germline ends. The CDR3 loop reads CASSRVATGEDEQYF. The DNA for the CDR3 is TGTGCCAGCAGCCGGGTAGCAACGGGGGAGGACGAGCAGTACTTC.

The chain links TRBV6-5 to TRBJ2-1, with TRBD2 matching 7 bases. CDR1 MNHEY and CDR2 SVGAGI come from the germline V gene. This CDR3 is built from 14 residues. V lost 3 bases to trimming and J lost 5 bases; unmatched junction nucleotides: 4. As DNA, the CDR3 is TGTGCCAGCAGTTATGAGGGGAGGGACAATGAGCAGTTCTTC. The encoded protein is CASSYEGRDNEQFF.

In its sample, this clonotype was seen a few times. The CDR3 nucleotides are TGTGCCAGCAGCTCCCCCGCTGACAGGTCACAAGAGACCCAGTACTTC. It codes for CASSSPADRSQETQYF. The genes are TRBV7-9 and TRBJ2-5; TRBD1 might be the D (6 bases). The germline V gene encodes CDR1 SEHNR and CDR2 FQNEAQ (reference sequence). The CDR3 spans 16 residues. Deletions cut 4 bases from V and 2 bases from J, with 17 bases between.

This clonotype was observed a handful of times. The chain uses TRBV6-6 and TRBJ2-6; unclear D gene. CDR3 length equals 14 residues. The V end was cut by 5 bases, the J end by 2 bases, with 7 bases between. Per germline, CDR1 MNHNY and CDR2 SVGAGI (reference sequence). CDR3 DNA sequence: TGTGCCAGCAGTGGTCCGACTGGGGCCAACGTCCTGACTTTC. This translates into CASSGPTGANVLTF.

This chain uses TRBV9 with TRBJ2-7, with TRBD2 matching over 12 bases. Germline CDR1 reads SGDLS; CDR2 reads YYNGEE. With V trimmed by 3 bases and J by 3 bases, 4 bases remained unmatched. The CDR3 has 15 amino acids. Here the CDR3 reads CASSAGLAGRYEQYF. CDR3 nucleotides: TGTGCCAGCAGCGCCGGACTAGCGGGGCGCTACGAGCAGTACTTC.

The sample holds a few counts of this clonotype. The V gene is TRBV5-5, the J gene TRBJ2-6; D remains unclear. From germline, CDR1 is SGHKS and CDR2 YYEKEE (reference sequence). The CDR3 loop spans 14 amino acids. V was shortened by 3 bases and J by 0 bases, with 4 bases between the two germline ends. The CDR3 sequence: CASSYGSGANVLTF. CDR3 coding DNA: TGTGCCAGCAGCTACGGCTCTGGGGCCAACGTCCTGACTTTC. Full variable domain (remainder filled in from reference TRBV5-5 and TRBJ2-6): DAGVTQSPTHLIKTRGQQVTLRCSPISGHKSVSWYQQVLGQGPQFIFQYYEKEERGRGNFPDRFSARQFPNYSSELNVNALLLGDSALYLCASSYGSGANVLTFGAGSRLTVL.

CDR3 residues: CATSRGSSANTEAFF. CDR3 nucleotide sequence: TGTGCCACCAGCAGAGGCTCGTCAGCCAACACTGAAGCTTTCTTT. The rearrangement links TRBV15 to TRBJ1-1, with D uncertain. Deletions cut 1 base from V and 2 bases from J, with 11 bases between. The CDR3 runs to 15 residues. CDR1 LNHNV and CDR2 YYDKDF come from the germline V gene (reference sequence). Based on the CDR3 plus reference TRBV15 and TRBJ1-1, the full variable domain is DAMVIQNPRYQVTQFGKPVTLSCSQTLNHNVMYWYQQKSSQAPKLLFHYYDKDFNNEADTPDNFQSRRPNTSFCFLDIRSPGLGDTAMYLCATSRGSSANTEAFFGQGTRLTVV.

This clonotype was seen a handful of times. The rearrangement links TRBV11-2 to TRBJ2-2; 7 bases match TRBD1. The CDR3 is 15 amino acids. The junction had 4 bases not matched to a gene; V was cut back by 5 bases and J by 1 base. Germline assignment: CDR1 SGHAT and CDR2 FQNNGV. The CDR3, as DNA: TGTGCCAGCAGCGTACAGGGGATGAACACCGGGGAGCTGTTTTTT. Amino acids: CASSVQGMNTGELFF. The whole variable domain, filled in from reference TRBV11-2 and TRBJ2-2, reads EAGVAQSPRYKIIEKRQSVAFWCNPISGHATLYWYQQILGQGPKLLIQFQNNGVVDDSQLPKDRFSAERLKGVDSTLKIQPAKLEDSAVYLCASSVQGMNTGELFFGEGSRLTVL.

The CDR3 DNA sequence: TGCAGCGTTGAAGAAGGGATGGGGGCCTACGAGCAGTACTTC. It encodes CSVEEGMGAYEQYF. The chain is built from TRBV29-1 and TRBJ2-7; D possibly matches TRBD1 or TRBD2 (5 bases each). Trimming shortened V by 0 bases and J by 2 bases, and 11 bases separated the two germline ends. Germline loops: CDR1 SQVTM, CDR2 ANQGSEA. The CDR3 extends over 14 amino acids.

The chain has TRBV7-9 and TRBJ2-4; D is perhaps TRBD2 (7 bases). CDR1 SEHNR and CDR2 FQNEAQ come from the germline V gene (reference sequence). Between the trimmed V and J ends, which lost 0 bases and 4 bases, there was a span of 13 bases. The CDR3 has 16 residues. DNA for the CDR3: TGTGCCAGCAGCTTAGCGGAGGGGGAGGGGAAAAACATTCAGTACTTC. It is translated as CASSLAEGEGKNIQYF.

There are a few counts of this clonotype. The CDR3: CASSRAGEEYIQYF. DNA of the CDR3: TGCGCCAGCAGCCGTGCGGGGGAGGAATACATTCAGTACTTC. The V call is TRBV5-1, the J call TRBJ2-4; 7 bases map to TRBD2. The CDR3 consists of 14 residues. With 4 bases clipped from V and 8 bases from J, the junction kept 9 bases outside the gene matches. CDR1 is SGHRS and CDR2 is YFSETQ in the germline V gene. The full variable domain, its missing parts supplied by reference TRBV5-1 and TRBJ2-4, is KAGVTQTPRYLIKTRGQQVTLSCSPISGHRSVSWYQQTPGQGLQFLFEYFSETQRNKGNFPGRFSGRQFSNSRSEMNVSTLELGDSALYLCASSRAGEEYIQYFGAGTRLSVL.

The chain combines TRBV11-2 with TRBJ2-7, with 10 bases that match TRBD1. The trim removed 1 base at V and 4 bases at J, leaving 4 bases unmatched. Germline CDR1 and CDR2: SGHAT and FQNNGV. The CDR3 totals 15 residues. The CDR3 loop is CASSLGGGQGYEQYF. The CDR3 DNA is TGTGCCAGCAGCTTAGGTGGGGGACAGGGGTACGAGCAGTACTTC.

The chain carries TRBV4-2 and TRBJ2-5; 7 bases align to TRBD1. The DNA end is a closer match to TRBJ2-7, so the J assignment may be wrong. Germline V lookup: CDR1 LGHNA, CDR2 YNFKEQ. The length of the CDR3 is 16 residues. CDR3 loop: CASSPSGGTAASEQYF. The CDR3 DNA is TGTGCCAGCAGCCCATCAGGTGGGACAGCGGCTTCCGAGCAGTACTTC.

This clonotype was seen a few times. The chain carries TRBV12-3 or TRBV12-4 and TRBJ2-5; 7 bases agree with TRBD1. Trimming removed 5 bases from V and 3 bases from J; junction bases left unmatched: 6. The CDR3 contains 14 residues. CDR3 in amino acids: CASSPGDREETQYF. CDR3 coding DNA: TGTGCCAGCAGTCCCGGGGACAGAGAAGAGACCCAGTACTTC.